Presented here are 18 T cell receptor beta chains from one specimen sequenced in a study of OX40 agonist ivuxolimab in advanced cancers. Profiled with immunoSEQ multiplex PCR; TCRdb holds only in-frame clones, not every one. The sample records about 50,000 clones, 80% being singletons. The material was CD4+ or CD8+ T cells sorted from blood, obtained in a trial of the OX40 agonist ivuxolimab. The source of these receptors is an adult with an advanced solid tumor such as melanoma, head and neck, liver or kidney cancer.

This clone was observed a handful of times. CDR3 protein: CASSLAQGALGYTF. The DNA of the CDR3 is TGCGCCAGCAGCCTTGCTCAGGGGGCGCTTGGCTACACCTTC. The chain has TRBV5-1 and TRBJ1-2, with 8 positions matching TRBD1. Trimming removed 4 bases from V and 7 bases from J; junction bases left unmatched: 9. Germline CDR1 and CDR2: SGHRS and YFSETQ. This CDR3 is 14 amino acids long.

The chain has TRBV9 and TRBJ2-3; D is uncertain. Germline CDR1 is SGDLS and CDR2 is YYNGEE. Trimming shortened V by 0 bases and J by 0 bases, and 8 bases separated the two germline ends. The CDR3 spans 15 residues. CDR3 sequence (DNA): TGTGCCAGCAGCGTAGGGTCAGCTAGCACAGATACGCAGTATTTT. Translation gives CASSVGSASTDTQYF.

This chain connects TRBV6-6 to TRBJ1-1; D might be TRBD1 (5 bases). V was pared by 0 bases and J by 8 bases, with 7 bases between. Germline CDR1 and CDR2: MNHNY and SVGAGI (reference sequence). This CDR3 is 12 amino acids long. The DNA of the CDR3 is TGTGCCAGCAGTTACTCGAGGGACGAAGCTTTCTTT. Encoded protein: CASSYSRDEAFF.

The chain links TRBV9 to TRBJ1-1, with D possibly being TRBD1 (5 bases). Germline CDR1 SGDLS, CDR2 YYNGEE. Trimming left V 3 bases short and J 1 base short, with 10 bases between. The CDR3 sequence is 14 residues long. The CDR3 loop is CASSEVGPNTEAFF. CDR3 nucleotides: TGTGCCAGCAGCGAGGTGGGACCGAACACTGAAGCTTTCTTT. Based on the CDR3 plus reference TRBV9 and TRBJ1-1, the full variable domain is DSGVTQTPKHLITATGQRVTLRCSPRSGDLSVYWYQQSLDQGLQFLIQYYNGEERAKGNILERFSAQQFPDLHSELNLSSLELGDSALYFCASSEVGPNTEAFFGQGTRLTVV.

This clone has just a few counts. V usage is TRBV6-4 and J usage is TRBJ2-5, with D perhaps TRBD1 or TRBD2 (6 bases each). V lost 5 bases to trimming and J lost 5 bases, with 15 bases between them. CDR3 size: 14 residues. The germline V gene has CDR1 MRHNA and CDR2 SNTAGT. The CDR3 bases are TGTGCCAGCAGTCCGGACAGAGGAGGGGAGACCCAGTACTTC. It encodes CASSPDRGGETQYF.

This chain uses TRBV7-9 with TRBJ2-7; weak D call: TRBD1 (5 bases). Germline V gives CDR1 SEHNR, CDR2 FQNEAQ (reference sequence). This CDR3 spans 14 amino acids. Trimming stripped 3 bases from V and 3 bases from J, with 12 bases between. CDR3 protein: CASSLGDRHYEQYF. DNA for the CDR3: TGTGCCAGCAGCTTGGGTGACAGACACTACGAGCAGTACTTC.

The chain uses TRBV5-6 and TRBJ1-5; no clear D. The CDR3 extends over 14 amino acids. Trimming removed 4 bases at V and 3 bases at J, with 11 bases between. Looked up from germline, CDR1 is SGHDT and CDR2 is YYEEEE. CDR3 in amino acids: CASSGAGNNQPQHF. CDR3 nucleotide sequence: TGTGCCAGCAGCGGCGCCGGGAACAATCAGCCCCAGCATTTT. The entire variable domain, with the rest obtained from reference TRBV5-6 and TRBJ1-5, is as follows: DAGVTQSPTHLIKTRGQQVTLRCSPKSGHDTVSWYQQALGQGPQFIFQYYEEEERQRGNFPDRFSGHQFPNYSSELNVNALLLGDSALYLCASSGAGNNQPQHFGDGTRLSIL.

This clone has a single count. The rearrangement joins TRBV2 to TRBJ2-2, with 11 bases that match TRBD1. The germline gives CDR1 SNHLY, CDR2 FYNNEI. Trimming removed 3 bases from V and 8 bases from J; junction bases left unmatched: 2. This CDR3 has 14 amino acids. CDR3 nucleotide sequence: TGTGCCAGCAGTGAGGGACAGGGGGTTGGGGAGCTGTTTTTT. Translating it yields CASSEGQGVGELFF. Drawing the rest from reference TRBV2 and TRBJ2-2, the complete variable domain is EPEVTQTPSHQVTQMGQEVILRCVPISNHLYFYWYRQILGQKVEFLVSFYNNEISEKSEIFDDQFSVERPDGSNFTLKIRSTKLEDSAMYFCASSEGQGVGELFFGEGSRLTVL.

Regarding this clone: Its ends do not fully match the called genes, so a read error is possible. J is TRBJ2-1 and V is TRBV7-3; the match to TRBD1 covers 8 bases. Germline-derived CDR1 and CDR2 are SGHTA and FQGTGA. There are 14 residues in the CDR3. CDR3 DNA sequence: TGTGTCAGCAGCCCGGGACAGGTGAACAATGAGCAGTTCTTC. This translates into CVSSPGQVNNEQFF.

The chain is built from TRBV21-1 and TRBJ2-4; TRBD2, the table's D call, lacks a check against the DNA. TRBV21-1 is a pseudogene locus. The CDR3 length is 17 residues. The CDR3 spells CAIPWRAPTLAKNIQYF. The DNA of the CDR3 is TGTGCCATCCCGTGGAGGGCGCCTACGTTAGCCAAAAACATTCAGTACTTC.

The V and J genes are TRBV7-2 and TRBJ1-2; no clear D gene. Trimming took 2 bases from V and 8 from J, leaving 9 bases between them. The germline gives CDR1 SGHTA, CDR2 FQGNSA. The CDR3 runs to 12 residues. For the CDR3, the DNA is TGTGCCAGCAGCTTATCCAGCAGGGGCTACACCTTC. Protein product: CASSLSSRGYTF. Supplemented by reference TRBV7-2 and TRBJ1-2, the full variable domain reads GAGVSQSPSNKVTEKGKDVELRCDPISGHTALYWYRQSLGQGLEFLIYFQGNSAPDKSGLPSDRFSAERTGGSVSTLTIQRTQQEDSAVYLCASSLSSRGYTFGSGTRLTVV.

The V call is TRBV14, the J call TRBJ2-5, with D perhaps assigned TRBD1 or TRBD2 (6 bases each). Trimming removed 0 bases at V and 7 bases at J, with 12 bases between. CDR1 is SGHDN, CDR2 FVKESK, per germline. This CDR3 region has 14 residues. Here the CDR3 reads CASSQETRGRTQYF. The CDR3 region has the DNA TGTGCCAGCAGCCAAGAAACTCGGGGGCGGACCCAGTACTTC.

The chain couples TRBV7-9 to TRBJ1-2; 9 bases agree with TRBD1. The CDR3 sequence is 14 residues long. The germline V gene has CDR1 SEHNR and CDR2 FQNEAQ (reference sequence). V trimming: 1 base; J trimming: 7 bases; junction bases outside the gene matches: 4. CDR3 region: CASSLVGTGFGYTF. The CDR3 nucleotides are TGTGCCAGCAGCTTAGTAGGGACAGGGTTTGGCTACACCTTC. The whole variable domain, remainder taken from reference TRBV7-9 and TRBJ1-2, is DTGVSQNPRHKITKRGQNVTFRCDPISEHNRLYWYRQTLGQGPEFLTYFQNEAQLEKSRLLSDRFSAERPKGSFSTLEIQRTEQGDSAMYLCASSLVGTGFGYTFGSGTRLTVV.

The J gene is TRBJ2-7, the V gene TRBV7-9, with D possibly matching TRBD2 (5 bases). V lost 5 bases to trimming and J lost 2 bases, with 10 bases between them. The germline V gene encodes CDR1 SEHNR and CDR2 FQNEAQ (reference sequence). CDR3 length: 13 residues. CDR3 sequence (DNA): TGTGCCAGCAGCCCGGGGTTCGCCTACGAGCAGTACTTC. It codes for CASSPGFAYEQYF.

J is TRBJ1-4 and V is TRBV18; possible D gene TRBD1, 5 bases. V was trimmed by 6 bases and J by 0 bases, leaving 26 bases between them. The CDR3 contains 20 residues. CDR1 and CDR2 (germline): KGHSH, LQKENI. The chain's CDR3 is CASSLKNHYTGSATNEKLFF. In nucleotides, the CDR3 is TGTGCCAGCTCTCTAAAGAACCACTATACAGGTTCTGCAACTAATGAAAAACTGTTTTTT. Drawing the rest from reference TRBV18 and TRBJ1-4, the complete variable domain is NAGVMQNPRHLVRRRGQEARLRCSPMKGHSHVYWYRQLPEEGLKFMVYLQKENIIDESGMPKERFSAEFPKEGPSILRIQQVVRGDSAAYFCASSLKNHYTGSATNEKLFFGSGTQLSVL.

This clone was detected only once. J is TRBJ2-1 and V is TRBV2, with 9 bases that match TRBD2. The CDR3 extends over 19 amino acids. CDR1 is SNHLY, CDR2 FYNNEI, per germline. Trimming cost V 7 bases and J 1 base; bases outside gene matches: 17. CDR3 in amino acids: CASTTRPLREGISYNEQFF. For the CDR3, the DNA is TGTGCCAGCACAACACGACCCCTGCGGGAGGGGATATCCTACAATGAGCAGTTCTTC.

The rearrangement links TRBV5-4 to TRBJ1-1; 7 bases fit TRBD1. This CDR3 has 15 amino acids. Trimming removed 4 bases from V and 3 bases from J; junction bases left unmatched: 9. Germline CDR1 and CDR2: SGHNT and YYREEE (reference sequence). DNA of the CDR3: TGTGCCAGCAGCGAAAAAGGCAGGGGGGACACTGAAGCTTTCTTT. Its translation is CASSEKGRGDTEAFF.

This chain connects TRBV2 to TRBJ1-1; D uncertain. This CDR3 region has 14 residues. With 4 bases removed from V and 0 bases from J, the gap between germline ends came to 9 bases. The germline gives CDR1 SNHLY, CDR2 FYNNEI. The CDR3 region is CASSVDGLNTEAFF. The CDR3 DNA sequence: TGTGCCAGCAGTGTCGACGGACTGAACACTGAAGCTTTCTTT.